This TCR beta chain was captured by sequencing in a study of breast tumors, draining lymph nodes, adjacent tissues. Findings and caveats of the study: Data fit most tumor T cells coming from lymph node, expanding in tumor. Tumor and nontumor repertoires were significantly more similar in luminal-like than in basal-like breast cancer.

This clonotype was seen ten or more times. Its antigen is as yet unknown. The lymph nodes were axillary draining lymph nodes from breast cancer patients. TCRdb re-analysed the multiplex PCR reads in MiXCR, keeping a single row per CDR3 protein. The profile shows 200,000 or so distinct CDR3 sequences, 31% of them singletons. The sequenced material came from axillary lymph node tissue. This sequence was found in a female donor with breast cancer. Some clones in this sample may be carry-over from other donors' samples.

For the CDR3, the DNA is TGCAGTGCTAGAGGGGGGACTACCTACGAGCAGTACTTC. Encoded protein: CSARGGTTYEQYF. The chain is built from TRBV20-1 and TRBJ2-7; 7 bases match TRBD2. Trimming took 1 base from V and 2 from J; bases not matched to a gene: 2. The CDR3 has 13 residues. Germline V gene sequence: CDR1 DFQATT, CDR2 SNEGSKA (reference sequence).